This T cell receptor (beta chain) was sequenced for a study of blood T cell repertoires in COVID-19. Background on the study: Acute and convalescent COVID-19 specimens originated in the United States, Italy and Spain. The cDNA or gDNA used as material had been derived from T cells, B-cell-depleted T cells, or PBMCs.

From germline, CDR1 is MDHEN and CDR2 SYDVKM. This CDR3 contains 14 residues. The ends lost 5 bases at V and 4 bases at J; junction bases unmatched: 6. Some clones are missing from TCRdb's copy, which holds only in-frame ones; the method was immunoSEQ multiplex PCR. The sample includes about 250,000 clones, roughly 86% of them seen just once. The receptor was isolated from a woman in her sixties who had recovered from COVID-19. The sequenced material came from peripheral blood. The gene calls are TRBV28 and TRBJ1-2; 8 bases are a match to TRBD1. CDR3 protein: CASSKRQGRYGYTF. For the CDR3, the DNA is TGTGCCAGCAGTAAAAGACAGGGGCGCTATGGCTACACCTTC.